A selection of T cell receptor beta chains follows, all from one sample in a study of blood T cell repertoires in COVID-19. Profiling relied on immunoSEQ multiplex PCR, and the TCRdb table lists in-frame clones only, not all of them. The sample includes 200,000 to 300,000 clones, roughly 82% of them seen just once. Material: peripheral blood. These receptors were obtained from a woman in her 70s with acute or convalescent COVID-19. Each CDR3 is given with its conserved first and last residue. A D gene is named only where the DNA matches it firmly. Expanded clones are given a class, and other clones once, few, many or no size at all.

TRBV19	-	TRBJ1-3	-	CASTERFSGNTIYF	TGTGCCAGTACCGAGCGATTCTCTGGAAACACCATATATTTT
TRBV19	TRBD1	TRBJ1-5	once	CASSTTGGSMNQPQHF	TGTGCCAGTAGTACGACAGGGGGCTCCATGAATCAGCCCCAGCATTTT
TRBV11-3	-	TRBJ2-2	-	CASSLDQLAQNTGELFF	TGTGCCAGCAGCTTAGATCAATTGGCACAGAACACCGGGGAGCTGTTTTTT
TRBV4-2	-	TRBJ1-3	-	CASSHELGSSGNTIYF	TGTGCCAGCAGCCACGAGCTAGGGAGCTCTGGAAACACCATATATTTT
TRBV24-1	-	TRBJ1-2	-	CATSDENSLYGYTF	TGTGCCACCAGTGACGAGAACAGCCTCTATGGCTACACCTTC
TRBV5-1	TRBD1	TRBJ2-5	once	CASSFGQGRGETQYF	TGCGCCAGCAGCTTCGGACAGGGGAGGGGAGAGACCCAGTACTTC
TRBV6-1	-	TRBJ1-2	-	CASSELGGNFNYGYTF	TGTGCCAGCAGTGAACTGGGGGGGAACTTTAACTATGGCTACACCTTC
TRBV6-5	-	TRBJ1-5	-	CASKSQGGDQPQHF	TGTGCCAGCAAATCACAGGGAGGGGATCAGCCCCAGCATTTT
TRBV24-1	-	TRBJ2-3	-	CAAGSPQSTDTQYF	TGTGCCGCCGGGAGTCCGCAGAGCACAGATACGCAGTATTTT
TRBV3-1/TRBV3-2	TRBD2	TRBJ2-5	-	CASSQGTSGIQETQYF	TGTGCCAGCAGCCAAGGGACTAGCGGGATCCAAGAGACTCAGTACTTC
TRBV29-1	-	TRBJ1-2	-	CSVDLAAGYTF	TGCAGCGTTGACTTAGCAGCCGGCTACACCTTC
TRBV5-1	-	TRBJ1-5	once	CASSLGEGVQPQHF	TGCGCCAGCAGCTTGGGTGAGGGAGTTCAGCCCCAGCATTTT
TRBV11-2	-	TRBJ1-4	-	CASSSTGTDNEKLFF	TGTGCCAGCAGCTCAACAGGGACGGATAATGAAAAACTGTTTTTT
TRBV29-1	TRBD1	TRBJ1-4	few	CSGRTGGEKLFF	TGCAGCGGAAGGACAGGGGGGGAAAAACTGTTTTTT
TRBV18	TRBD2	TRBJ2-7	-	CASSPPGTSGGYEQYF	TGTGCCAGCTCACCACCGGGGACTAGCGGGGGCTACGAGCAGTACTTC
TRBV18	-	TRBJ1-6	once	CASSLAADTNSPLHF	TGTGCCAGCTCACTCGCTGCGGACACTAATTCACCCCTCCACTTT
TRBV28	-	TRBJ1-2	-	CASKKEGMGGYTF	TGTGCCAGCAAGAAGGAGGGCATGGGAGGCTACACCTTC